Detailed here is one T cell receptor (beta chain). V lost 6 bases and J lost 0, with 12 bases in between. The CDR3 consists of 14 residues. Germline-derived CDR1 and CDR2 are LGHNT and FRNRAP. The data were taken from a study of blood T cell repertoires in COVID-19. Looking at the study overall: The United States, Italy and Spain supplied acute and convalescent COVID-19 samples. PBMCs, B-cell-depleted T cells, or T cells were the source of the cDNA or gDNA that made up the material.

The protocol was immunoSEQ multiplex PCR, while the TCRdb copy is restricted to in-frame clones and leaves out a portion. The sample consists of about 290,000 clones, approximately 90% of them appearing once. The rearrangement links TRBV12-5 to TRBJ2-7; D is undetermined. This TCR derives from a man between 40 and 49 years old with acute or convalescent COVID-19. Sequenced material: peripheral blood. The CDR3 sequence is CASGKSLSSYEQYF. Here the CDR3 DNA reads TGTGCTAGTGGGAAGAGTCTGAGCTCCTACGAGCAGTACTTC.